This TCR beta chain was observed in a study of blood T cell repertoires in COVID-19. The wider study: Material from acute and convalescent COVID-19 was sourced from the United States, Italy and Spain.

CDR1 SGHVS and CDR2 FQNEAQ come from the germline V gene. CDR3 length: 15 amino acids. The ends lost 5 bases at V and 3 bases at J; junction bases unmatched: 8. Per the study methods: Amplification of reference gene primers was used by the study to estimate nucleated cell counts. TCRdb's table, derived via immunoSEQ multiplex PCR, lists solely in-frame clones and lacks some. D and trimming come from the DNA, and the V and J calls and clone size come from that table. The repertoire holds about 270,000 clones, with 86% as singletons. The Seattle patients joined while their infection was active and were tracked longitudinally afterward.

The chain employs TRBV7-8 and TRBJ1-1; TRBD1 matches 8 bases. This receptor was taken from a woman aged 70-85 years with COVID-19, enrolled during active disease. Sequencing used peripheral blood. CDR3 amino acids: CASSPLLTGDTEAFF. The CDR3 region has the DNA TGTGCCAGCAGCCCCCTCTTGACAGGGGACACTGAAGCTTTCTTT.